This entry lists 3 T cell receptor beta chains sequenced from one sample in a study of T cell clonotyping in hematopoietic cell transplantation. Produced via immunoSEQ multiplex PCR; TCRdb's table is partial and in-frame only. The sample records about 20,000 clones, roughly 90% being singletons. Time point meaning: recipient sample about 28 days before transplant, after cytoreduction. The starting material was peripheral blood mononuclear cells, obtained before stem cell transplant. These receptors originate from a man aged 18-30 years with biphenotypic leukemia. Some clones in this sample may be carry-over from other donors' samples.

J is TRBJ2-1 and V is TRBV30; 7 bases are a match to TRBD2. The CDR3 spans 14 residues. Germline V gene data show CDR1 as GTSNPN and CDR2 as SVGIG (reference sequence). V lost 3 bases to trimming and J lost 0 bases; unmatched junction nucleotides: 2. The CDR3 DNA follows: TGTGCCTGGAGACCTAGCGGCTCCTACAATGAGCAGTTCTTC. Translating gives CAWRPSGSYNEQFF.

The chain uses TRBV6-5 and TRBJ2-5; the D gene is possibly TRBD2 (6 bases). Germline CDR1 reads MNHEY; CDR2 reads SVGAGI. This CDR3 spans 15 amino acids. The V end lost 6 bases, the J end lost 4 bases, and 18 bases lay between the germline ends. The CDR3 loop reads CASRPTLRDGETQYF. DNA of the CDR3: TGTGCCAGCAGACCGACCCTGCGGGATGGAGAGACCCAGTACTTC.

V usage is TRBV30 and J usage is TRBJ2-1, with unresolved D. The CDR3 runs 14 residues. CDR1 GTSNPN and CDR2 SVGIG come from the germline V gene (reference sequence). V was clipped by 5 bases and J by 0 bases, with 11 bases between them. The CDR3 protein is CAWGDLSSYNEQFF. CDR3 bases: TGTGCCTGGGGTGACCTGAGCTCCTACAATGAGCAGTTCTTC.